This TCR beta chain emerged from a study of blood T cell repertoires in COVID-19. CDR1 is MNHNS, CDR2 SASEGT, per germline. V lost 2 bases and J 0 bases, leaving 10 bases between the germline ends. The CDR3 totals 16 residues. Measured with immunoSEQ multiplex PCR; TCRdb has only the in-frame clones, and not every one. Seen here are about 70,000 clones, roughly 87% observed once, and the top ten hold around 9.9%. J is TRBJ1-4 and V is TRBV6-1; no reliable D call. The receptor's source is a woman aged 18-35 years with acute or convalescent COVID-19. Sequenced material: peripheral blood. CDR3 loop: CASSELLRATNEKLFF. In DNA, the CDR3 is TGTGCCAGCAGTGAACTCCTTCGGGCAACTAATGAAAAACTGTTTTTT.